Given below is one T cell receptor (beta chain) in context. The CDR3 totals 13 residues. Losses at the gene ends were 4 bases for V and 6 bases for J; bases not matched to a gene: 5. CDR1 and CDR2 (germline): SGDLS, YYNGEE. This sample is drawn from a study of cytomegalovirus exposure and HLA in healthy donors. The primer mix had 60 Vbeta and 13 Jbeta primers. Only in-frame clones appear in the TCRdb table, and some are missing; sequencing was by immunoSEQ multiplex PCR. The profile covers approximately 90,000 clones, with 85% appearing a single time and nearly 7.5% taken by the ten largest. The sequenced sample consisted of PBMCs. The chain couples TRBV9 to TRBJ1-1; 8 bases align to TRBD1. This receptor was taken from a man in his forties or fifties in good health and CMV-seropositive. The CDR3 coding sequence is TGTGCCAGCAGCCCCCGACAGGGGTCTGAAGCTTTCTTT. Amino acid sequence: CASSPRQGSEAFF.